This T cell receptor (beta chain) was observed in a study of T cell repertoires in cytomegalovirus infection (dated by TCRdb to between 2018 and 2021). A note on the overall study: Donor HLA type was relevant to the analysis, because carriage of CMV infection together with the matching HLA type was indicated by public TCR beta signatures. Overall study outcomes, separate from this receptor: The ex vivo response was dominated by HLA-C-restricted CMV-specific TCR beta clonotypes, which also provided the single most frequent clonotype in two of eight donors. In both this cohort and an independent roughly 330-donor cohort, the cumulative frequency of public TCR beta family members distinguished carriers of CMV infection plus the relevant HLA type.

Per the germline V gene, MNHNS is the CDR1 and SASEGT is the CDR2. V and J lose 2 bases and 0 bases, and a span of 11 bases separates them. The CDR3, from cysteine to phenylalanine, totals 17 residues. Only the CDR3 DNA is retained, 51 bases long and in frame from the first base. The instrument was an Illumina HiSeq 1500. Using fastp trimming at Q25 and MiXCR clonotype assembly, TCRdb reanalyzed the public sequencing data and kept in-frame beta chains. Records with the same CDR3 protein are collapsed into one entry carrying the most frequent genes and DNA. The sample contains 500,000 or so distinct CDR3 sequences, 15% to 20% of them found a single time. Of the sample, roughly a quarter is held by the ten largest clones. This clonotype was found a few times. The antigen it binds to is not known. One base away there is no much larger clone; base qualities are not given.

The chain employs TRBV6-1 and TRBJ2-6; the D assignment is uncertain and may be TRBD1 or TRBD2, with 5 bases supporting each. The source material was CD8+ T cells from PBMCs. The receptor was derived from a human donor in good health (CMV status not recorded). Some clones in this sample may be carry-over from other donors' samples. The CDR3: CASSERGTGSGANVLTF. The sequenced DNA: TGTGCCAGCAGTGAAAGAGGGACGGGCTCTGGGGCCAACGTCCTGACTTTC.